This T cell receptor (beta chain) was profiled in a study of blood T cells in healthy people across ages. Study outcomes and limitations: Compared with aged donors, long-lived donors showed fewer expanded clones, suggesting selection.

Only a few counts were recorded for this clonotype. The antigen remains unidentified. Combining a sample-barcoded 5' primer with a J-beta primer mix, a second PCR ran for roughly 7 to 12 cycles. TCRdb re-called the 5' RACE reads through MiXCR, storing one row per CDR3 protein. Altogether 870,000 or so distinct CDR3 sequences are present, more than 25% being singletons, with the ten largest covering around 16%. The CDR3 contains 15 residues. V dropped 4 bases and J dropped 0 bases, with 13 bases sitting between them. The germline CDR1 and CDR2 sequences are SGHRS and YFSETQ. Extractions gave at least 5.5 micrograms of total RNA per sample.

The receptor's source is a woman aged 80 or over in good health. The chain carries TRBV5-1 and TRBJ1-1; no firm D call. The sequencing sample was made of blood. CDR3 in amino acids: CASSRTSGLNTEAFF. CDR3 sequence (DNA): TGCGCCAGCAGCCGAACATCGGGCTTGAACACTGAAGCTTTCTTT.